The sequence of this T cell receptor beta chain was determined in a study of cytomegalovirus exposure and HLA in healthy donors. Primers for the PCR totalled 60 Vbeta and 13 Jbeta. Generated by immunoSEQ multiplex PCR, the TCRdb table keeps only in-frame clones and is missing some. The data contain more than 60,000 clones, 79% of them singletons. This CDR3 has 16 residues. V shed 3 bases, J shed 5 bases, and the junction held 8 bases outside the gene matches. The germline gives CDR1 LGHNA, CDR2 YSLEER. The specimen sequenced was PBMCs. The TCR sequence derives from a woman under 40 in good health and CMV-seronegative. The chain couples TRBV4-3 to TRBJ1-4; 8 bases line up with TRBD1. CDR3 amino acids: CASSQTGQGLNEKLFF. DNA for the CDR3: TGCGCCAGCAGCCAGACCGGACAGGGTCTAAATGAAAAACTGTTTTTT.